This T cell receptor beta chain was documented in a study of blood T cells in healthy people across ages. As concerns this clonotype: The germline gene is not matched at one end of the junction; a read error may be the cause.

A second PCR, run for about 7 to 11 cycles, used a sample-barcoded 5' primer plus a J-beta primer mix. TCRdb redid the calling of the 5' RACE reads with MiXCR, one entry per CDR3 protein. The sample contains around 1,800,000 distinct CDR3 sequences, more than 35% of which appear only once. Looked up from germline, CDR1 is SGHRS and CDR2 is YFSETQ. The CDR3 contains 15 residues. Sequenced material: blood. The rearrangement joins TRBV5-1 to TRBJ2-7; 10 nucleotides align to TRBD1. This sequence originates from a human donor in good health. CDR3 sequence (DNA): TGCGCCAACAGCACCGCCGGGACAGGGGACTACGAGCAGTACTTC. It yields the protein CANSTAGTGDYEQYF.